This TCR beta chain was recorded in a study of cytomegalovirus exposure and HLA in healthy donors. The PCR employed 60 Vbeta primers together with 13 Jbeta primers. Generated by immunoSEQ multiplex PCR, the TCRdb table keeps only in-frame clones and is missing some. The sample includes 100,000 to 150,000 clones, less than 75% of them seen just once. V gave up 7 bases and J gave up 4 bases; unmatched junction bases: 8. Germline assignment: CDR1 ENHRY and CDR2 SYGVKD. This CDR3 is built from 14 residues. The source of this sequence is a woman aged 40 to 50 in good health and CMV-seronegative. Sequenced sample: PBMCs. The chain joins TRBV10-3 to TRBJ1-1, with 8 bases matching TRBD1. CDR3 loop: CAIKRTGQGTEAFF. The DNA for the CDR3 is TGTGCCATCAAAAGGACAGGGCAGGGCACTGAAGCTTTCTTT.